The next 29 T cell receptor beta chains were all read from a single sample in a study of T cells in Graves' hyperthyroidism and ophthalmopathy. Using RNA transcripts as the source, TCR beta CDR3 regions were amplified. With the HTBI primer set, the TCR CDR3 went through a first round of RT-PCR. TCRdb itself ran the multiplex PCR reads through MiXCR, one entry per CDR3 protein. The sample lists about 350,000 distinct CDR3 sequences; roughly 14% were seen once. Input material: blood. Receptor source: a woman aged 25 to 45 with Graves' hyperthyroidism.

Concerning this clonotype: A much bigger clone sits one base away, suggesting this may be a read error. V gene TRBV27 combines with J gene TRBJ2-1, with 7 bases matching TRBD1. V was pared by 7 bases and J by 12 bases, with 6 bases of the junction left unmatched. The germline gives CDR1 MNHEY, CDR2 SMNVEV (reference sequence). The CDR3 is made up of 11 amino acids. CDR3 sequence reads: CASNTRQGQFF. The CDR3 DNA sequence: TGTGCCAGCAACACCCGACAGGGGCAGTTCTTC.

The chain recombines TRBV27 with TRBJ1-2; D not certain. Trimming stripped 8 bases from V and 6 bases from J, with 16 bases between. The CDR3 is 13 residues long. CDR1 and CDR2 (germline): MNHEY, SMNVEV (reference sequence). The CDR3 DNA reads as TGTGCCAGCGGTCAAAGTGACGGAGATGGCTACACCTTC. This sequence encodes CASGQSDGDGYTF.

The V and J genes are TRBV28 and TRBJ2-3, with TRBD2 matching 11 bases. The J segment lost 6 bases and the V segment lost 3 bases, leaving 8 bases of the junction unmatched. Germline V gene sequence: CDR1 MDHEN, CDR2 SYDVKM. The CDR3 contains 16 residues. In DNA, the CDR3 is TGTGCCAGCAGTTTCGACCCTAGCGGGAGGTCTGATACGCAGTATTTT. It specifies CASSFDPSGRSDTQYF.

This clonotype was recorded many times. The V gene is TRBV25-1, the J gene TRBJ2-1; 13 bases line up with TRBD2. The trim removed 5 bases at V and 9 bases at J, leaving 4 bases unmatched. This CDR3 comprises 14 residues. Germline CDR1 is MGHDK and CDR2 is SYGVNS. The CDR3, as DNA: TGTGCCAGCAGTATGGGACTAGCGGGGATTGAGCAGTTCTTC. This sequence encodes CASSMGLAGIEQFF.

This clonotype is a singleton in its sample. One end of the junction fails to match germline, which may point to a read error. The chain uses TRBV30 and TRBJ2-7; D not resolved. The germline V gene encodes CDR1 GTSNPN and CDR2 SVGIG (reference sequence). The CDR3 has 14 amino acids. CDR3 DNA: TGTGCCTGGAGGGACCCTGGCAGGTCCTACGAGCAGCACTTC. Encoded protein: CAWRDPGRSYEQHF.

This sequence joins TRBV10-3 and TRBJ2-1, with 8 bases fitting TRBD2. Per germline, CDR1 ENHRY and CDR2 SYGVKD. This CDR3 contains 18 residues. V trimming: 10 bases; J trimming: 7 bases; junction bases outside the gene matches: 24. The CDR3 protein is CASNPLSAGARGHNEQFF. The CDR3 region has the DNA TGTGCCAGCAACCCACTCTCAGCGGGGGCCCGGGGCCATAATGAGCAGTTCTTC.

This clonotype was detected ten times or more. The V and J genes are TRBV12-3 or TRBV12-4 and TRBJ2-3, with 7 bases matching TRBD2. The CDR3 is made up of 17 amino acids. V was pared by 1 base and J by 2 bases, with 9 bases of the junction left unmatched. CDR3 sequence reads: CASSLGGTNRATDTQYF. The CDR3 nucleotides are TGTGCCAGCAGTTTAGGAGGGACTAACCGAGCCACAGATACGCAGTATTTT.

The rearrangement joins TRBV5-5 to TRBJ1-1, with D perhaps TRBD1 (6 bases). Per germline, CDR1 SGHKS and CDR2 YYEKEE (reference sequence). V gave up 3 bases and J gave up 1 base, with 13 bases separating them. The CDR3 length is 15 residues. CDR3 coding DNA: TGTGCCAGCAGCTGGGAGAGACAGGCGAACACTGAAGCTTTCTTT. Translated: CASSWERQANTEAFF.

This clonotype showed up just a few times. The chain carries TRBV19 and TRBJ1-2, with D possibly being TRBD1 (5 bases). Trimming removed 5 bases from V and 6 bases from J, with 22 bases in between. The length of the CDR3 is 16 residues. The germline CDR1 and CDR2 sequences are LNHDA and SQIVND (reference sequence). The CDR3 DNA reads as TGTGCCAGTAGTGATTGGGCCAGGGCAGAAGTCCATGGCTACACCTTC. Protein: CASSDWARAEVHGYTF.

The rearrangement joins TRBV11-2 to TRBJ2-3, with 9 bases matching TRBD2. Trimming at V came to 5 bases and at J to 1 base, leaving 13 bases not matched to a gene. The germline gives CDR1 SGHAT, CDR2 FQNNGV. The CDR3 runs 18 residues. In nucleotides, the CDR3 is TGTGCCAGCAGCCAAGTTCCGGATCTAGCGGGGCGCACAGATACGCAGTATTTT. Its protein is CASSQVPDLAGRTDTQYF.

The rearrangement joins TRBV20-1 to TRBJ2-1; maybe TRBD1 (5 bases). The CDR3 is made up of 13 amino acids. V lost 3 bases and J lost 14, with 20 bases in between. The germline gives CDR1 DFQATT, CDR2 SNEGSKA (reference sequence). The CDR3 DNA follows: TGCAGTGCTAGTGGGGCCCCCCCGATGTTGGAGTTCTTC. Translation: CSASGAPPMLEFF.

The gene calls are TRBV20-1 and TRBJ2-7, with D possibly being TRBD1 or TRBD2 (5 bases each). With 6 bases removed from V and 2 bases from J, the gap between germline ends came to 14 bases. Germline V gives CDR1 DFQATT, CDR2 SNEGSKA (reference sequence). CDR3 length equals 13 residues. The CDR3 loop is CSALTGTAYEQYF. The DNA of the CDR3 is TGCAGTGCCCTTACCGGGACGGCCTACGAGCAGTACTTC.

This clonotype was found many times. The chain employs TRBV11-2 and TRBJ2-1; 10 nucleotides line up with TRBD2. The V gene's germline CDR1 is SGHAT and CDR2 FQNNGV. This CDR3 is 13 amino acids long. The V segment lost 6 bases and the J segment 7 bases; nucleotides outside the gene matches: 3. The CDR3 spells CASRGLAKNEQFF. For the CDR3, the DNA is TGTGCCAGCAGGGGACTAGCGAAAAATGAGCAGTTCTTC.

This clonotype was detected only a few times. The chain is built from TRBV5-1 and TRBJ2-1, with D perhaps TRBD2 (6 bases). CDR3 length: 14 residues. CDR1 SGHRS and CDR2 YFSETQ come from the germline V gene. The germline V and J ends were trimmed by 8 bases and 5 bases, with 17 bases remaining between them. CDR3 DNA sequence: TGCGCCAGTGAGGAAGGGGAGGATAACAATGAGCAGTTCTTC. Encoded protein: CASEEGEDNNEQFF.

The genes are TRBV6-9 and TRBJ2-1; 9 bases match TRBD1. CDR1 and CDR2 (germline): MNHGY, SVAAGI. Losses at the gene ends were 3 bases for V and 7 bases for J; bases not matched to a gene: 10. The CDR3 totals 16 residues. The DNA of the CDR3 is TGTGCCAGCAGTTACGCCCCCGGGACAGGGCTAAATGAGCAGTTCTTC. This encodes CASSYAPGTGLNEQFF.

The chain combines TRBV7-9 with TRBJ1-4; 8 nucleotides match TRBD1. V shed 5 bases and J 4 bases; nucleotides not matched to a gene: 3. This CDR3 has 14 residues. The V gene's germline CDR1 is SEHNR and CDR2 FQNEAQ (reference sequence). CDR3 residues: CASSRQGLNEKLFF. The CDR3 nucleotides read TGTGCCAGCAGCCGACAGGGGCTTAATGAAAAACTGTTTTTT.

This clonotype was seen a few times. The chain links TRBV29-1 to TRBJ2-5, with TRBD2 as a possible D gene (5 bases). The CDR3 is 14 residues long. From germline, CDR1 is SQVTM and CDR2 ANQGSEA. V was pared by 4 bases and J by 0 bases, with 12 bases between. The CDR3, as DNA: TGCAGCGTTGGCGGGCGGTTGTACCAAGAGACCCAGTACTTC. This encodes CSVGGRLYQETQYF.

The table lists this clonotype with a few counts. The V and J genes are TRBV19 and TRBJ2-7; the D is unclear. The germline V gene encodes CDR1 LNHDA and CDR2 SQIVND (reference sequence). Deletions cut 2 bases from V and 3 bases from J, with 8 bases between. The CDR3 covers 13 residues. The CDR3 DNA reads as TGTGCCAGTAGTATATTCCCAGACTACGAGCAGTACTTC. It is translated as CASSIFPDYEQYF. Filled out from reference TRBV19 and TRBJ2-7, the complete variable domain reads DGGITQSPKYLFRKEGQNVTLSCEQNLNHDAMYWYRQDPGQGLRLIYYSQIVNDFQKGDIAEGYSVSREKKESFPLTVTSAQKNPTAFYLCASSIFPDYEQYFGPGTRLTVT.

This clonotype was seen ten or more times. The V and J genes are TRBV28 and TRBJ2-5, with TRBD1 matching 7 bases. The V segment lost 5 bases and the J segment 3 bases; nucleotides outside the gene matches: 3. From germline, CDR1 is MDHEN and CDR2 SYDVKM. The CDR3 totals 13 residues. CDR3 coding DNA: TGTGCCAGCAGTCCAGGGACAGAAGAGACCCAGTACTTC. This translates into CASSPGTEETQYF.

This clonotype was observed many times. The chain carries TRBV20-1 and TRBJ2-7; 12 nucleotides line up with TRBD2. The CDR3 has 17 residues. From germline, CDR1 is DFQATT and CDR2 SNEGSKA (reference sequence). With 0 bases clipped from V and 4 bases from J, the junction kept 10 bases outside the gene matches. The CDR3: CSARDPFAGTSGYEQYF. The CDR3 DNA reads TGCAGTGCTAGAGACCCTTTCGCCGGGACTAGCGGGTACGAGCAGTACTTC.

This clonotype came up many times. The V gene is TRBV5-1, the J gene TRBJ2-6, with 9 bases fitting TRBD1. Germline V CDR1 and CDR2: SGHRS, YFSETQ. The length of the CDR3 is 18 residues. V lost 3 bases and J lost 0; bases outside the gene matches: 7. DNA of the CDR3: TGCGCCAGCAGCTCAGGGACAGGGTCGAGCTCTGGGGCCAACGTCCTGACTTTC. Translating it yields CASSSGTGSSSGANVLTF.

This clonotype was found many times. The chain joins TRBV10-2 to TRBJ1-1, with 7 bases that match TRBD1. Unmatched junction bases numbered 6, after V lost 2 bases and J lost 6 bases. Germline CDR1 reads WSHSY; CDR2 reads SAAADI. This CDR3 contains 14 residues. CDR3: CASSERQGVSEAFF. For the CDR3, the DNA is TGCGCCAGCAGTGAGAGGCAGGGGGTCTCTGAAGCTTTCTTT.

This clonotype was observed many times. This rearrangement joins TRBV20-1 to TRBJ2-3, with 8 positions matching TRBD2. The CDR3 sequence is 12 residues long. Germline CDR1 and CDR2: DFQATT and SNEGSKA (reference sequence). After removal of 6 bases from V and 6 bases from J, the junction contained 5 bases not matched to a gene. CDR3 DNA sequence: TGCAGTGCCAGCGCGGGGGGCGATACGCAGTATTTT. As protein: CSASAGGDTQYF.

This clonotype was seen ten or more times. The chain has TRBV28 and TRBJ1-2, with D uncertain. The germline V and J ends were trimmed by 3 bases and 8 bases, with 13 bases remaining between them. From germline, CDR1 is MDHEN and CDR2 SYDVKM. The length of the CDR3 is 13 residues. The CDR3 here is CASSLGTVGGYTF. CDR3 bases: TGTGCCAGCAGTTTGGGAACAGTGGGAGGCTACACCTTC.

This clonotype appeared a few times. The CDR3 region is CASSPGHLSGANVLTF. CDR3 in DNA: TGTGCCAGCAGCCCCGGACACCTCTCTGGGGCCAACGTCCTGACTTTC. V is TRBV7-9 and J is TRBJ2-6; TRBD1 is a possible D gene (5 bases). Trimming shortened V by 5 bases and J by 0 bases, and 11 bases separated the two germline ends. Germline V gene sequence: CDR1 SEHNR, CDR2 FQNEAQ (reference sequence). CDR3 size: 16 residues.

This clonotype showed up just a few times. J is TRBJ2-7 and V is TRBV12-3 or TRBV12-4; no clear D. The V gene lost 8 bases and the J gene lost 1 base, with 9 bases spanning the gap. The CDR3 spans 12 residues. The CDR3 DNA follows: TGTGCCAGCGGTCGTCGGTCCTACGAGCAGTACTTC. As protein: CASGRRSYEQYF.

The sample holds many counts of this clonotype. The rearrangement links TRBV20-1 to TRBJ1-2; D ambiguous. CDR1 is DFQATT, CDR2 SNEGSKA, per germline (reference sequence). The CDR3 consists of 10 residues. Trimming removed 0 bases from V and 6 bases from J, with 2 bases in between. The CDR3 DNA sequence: TGCAGTGCTAGAGATAATGGCTACACCTTC. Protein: CSARDNGYTF.

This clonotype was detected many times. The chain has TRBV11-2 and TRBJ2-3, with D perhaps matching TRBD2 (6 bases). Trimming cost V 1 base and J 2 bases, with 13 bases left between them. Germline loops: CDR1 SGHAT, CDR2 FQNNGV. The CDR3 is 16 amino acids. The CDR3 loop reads CASSLGREFYTDTQYF. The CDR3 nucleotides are TGTGCCAGCAGCTTAGGGCGGGAATTTTACACAGATACGCAGTATTTT.

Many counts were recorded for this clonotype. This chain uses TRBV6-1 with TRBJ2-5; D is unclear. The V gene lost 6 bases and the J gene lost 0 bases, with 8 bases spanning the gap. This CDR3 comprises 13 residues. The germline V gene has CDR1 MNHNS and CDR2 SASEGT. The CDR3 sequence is CASSTNNQETQYF. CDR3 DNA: TGTGCCAGCAGCACCAATAACCAAGAGACCCAGTACTTC.